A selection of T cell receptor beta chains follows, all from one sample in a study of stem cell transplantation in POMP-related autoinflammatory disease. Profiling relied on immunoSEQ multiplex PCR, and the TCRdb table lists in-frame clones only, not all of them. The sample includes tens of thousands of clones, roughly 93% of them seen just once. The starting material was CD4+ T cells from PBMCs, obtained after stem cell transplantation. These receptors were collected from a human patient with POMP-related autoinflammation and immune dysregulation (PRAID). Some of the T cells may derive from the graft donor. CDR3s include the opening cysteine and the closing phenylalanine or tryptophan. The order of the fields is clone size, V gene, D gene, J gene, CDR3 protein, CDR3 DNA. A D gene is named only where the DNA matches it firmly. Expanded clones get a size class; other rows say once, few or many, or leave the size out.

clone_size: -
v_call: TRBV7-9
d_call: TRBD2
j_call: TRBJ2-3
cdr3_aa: CASSSGTSSLPDTQYF
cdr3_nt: TGTGCCAGCAGCTCAGGGACTAGCAGCCTCCCAGATACGCAGTATTTT

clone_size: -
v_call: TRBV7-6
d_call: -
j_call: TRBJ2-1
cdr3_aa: CASSPRGGDEQFF
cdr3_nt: TGTGCCAGCAGCCCCCGGGGTGGCGATGAGCAGTTCTTC

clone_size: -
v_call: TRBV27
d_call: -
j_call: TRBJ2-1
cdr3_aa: CASRTPDGRGFF
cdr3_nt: TGTGCCAGCAGAACCCCGGACGGCCGAGGGTTCTTC

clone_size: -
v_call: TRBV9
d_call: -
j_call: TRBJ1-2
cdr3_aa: CASNSGGRNYGYTF
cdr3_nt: TGTGCCAGCAACTCCGGGGGGCGGAACTATGGCTACACCTTC

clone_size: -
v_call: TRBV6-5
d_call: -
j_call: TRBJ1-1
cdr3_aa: CANERGSTEAFF
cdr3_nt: TGTGCCAACGAGAGGGGGTCCACTGAAGCTTTCTTT

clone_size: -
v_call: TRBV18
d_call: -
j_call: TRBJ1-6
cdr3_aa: CASSPQGKDNNSPLHF
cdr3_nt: TGTGCCAGCTCACCCCAGGGAAAAGATAATAATTCACCCCTCCACTTT

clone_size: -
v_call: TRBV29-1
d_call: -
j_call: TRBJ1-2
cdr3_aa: CSVDQGSTF
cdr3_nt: TGCAGCGTAGATCAGGGGAGCACCTTC

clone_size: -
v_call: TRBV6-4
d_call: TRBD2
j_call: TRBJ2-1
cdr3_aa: CASSETSGSGEQFF
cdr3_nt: TGTGCCAGCAGTGAGACTAGCGGGAGCGGCGAGCAGTTCTTC

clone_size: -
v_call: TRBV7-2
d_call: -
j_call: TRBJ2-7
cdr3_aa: CASSLGRRAYEQYF
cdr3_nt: TGTGCCAGCAGCTTAGGCAGAAGGGCCTACGAGCAGTACTTC

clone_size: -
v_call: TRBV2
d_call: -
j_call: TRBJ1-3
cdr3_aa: CASSDPGLGGNTIYF
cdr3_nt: TGTGCCAGCAGTGACCCAGGCTTGGGAGGAAACACCATATATTTT

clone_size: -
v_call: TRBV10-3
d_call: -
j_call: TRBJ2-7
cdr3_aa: CAISDSRELREQYF
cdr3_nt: TGTGCCATCAGTGATTCCCGGGAGCTTCGGGAGCAGTACTTC

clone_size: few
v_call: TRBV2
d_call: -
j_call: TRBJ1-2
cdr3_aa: CASSEAFNRNYGYTF
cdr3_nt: TGTGCCAGCAGTGAAGCGTTTAACAGGAATTATGGCTACACCTTC

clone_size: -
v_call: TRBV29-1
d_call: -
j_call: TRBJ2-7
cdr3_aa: CSVEDRQGHEQYF
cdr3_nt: TGCAGCGTTGAAGATCGTCAGGGGCACGAGCAGTACTTC

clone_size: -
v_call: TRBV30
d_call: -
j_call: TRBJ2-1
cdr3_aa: CASDRDLGYNEQFF
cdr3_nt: TGTGCCTCTGACCGGGATTTAGGGTACAATGAGCAGTTCTTC

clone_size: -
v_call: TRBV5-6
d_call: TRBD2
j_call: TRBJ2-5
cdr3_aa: CASSSLGRVAGVETQYF
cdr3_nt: TGTGCCAGCAGCTCGCTCGGGAGGGTAGCGGGGGTGGAGACCCAGTACTTC

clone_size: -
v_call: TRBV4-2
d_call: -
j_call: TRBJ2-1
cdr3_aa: CASSQDPGDEQFF
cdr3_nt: TGTGCCAGCAGCCAAGACCCGGGAGATGAGCAGTTCTTC

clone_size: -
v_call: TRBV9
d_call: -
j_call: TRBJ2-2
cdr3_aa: CASSVAPVGGELFF
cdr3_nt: TGTGCCAGCAGCGTAGCCCCAGTCGGCGGGGAGCTGTTTTTT

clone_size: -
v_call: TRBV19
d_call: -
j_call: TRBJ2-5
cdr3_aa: CASNGGGVNQETQYF
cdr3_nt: TGTGCCAGTAACGGGGGCGGGGTGAACCAAGAGACCCAGTACTTC

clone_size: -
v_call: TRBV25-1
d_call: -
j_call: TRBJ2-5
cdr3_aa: CASSEQPGSYQETQYF
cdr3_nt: TGTGCCAGCAGTGAACAACCGGGGTCATACCAAGAGACCCAGTACTTC

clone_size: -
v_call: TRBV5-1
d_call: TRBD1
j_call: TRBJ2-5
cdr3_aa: CASSPTGAQETQYF
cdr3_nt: TGCGCCAGCAGCCCGACAGGGGCCCAAGAGACCCAGTACTTC

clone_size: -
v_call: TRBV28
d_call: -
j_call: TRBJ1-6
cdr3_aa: CATAFRTDNSPLHF
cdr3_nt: TGTGCCACGGCCTTTCGGACAGATAATTCACCCCTCCACTTT

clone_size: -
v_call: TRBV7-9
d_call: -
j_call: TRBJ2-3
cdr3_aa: CASSLGTTVTDTQYF
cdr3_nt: TGTGCCAGCAGCTTAGGGACCACCGTCACAGATACGCAGTATTTT

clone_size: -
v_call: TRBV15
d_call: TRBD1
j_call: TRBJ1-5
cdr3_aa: CATSRERDREENQPQHF
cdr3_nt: TGTGCCACCAGCAGAGAAAGGGACAGGGAGGAAAATCAGCCCCAGCATTTT

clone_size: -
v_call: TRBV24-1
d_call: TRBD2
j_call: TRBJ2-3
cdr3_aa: CATNPGTSGSTDTQYF
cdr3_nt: TGTGCCACAAACCCCGGGACTAGCGGTAGCACAGATACGCAGTATTTT

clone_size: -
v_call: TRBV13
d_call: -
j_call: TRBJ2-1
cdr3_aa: CASSKRAGPSWQFF
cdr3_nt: TGTGCCAGCAGCAAAAGGGCTGGGCCATCCTGGCAGTTCTTC

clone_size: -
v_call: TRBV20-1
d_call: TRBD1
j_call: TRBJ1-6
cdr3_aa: CSASWAGQANSPLHF
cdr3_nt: TGCAGTGCTAGTTGGGCGGGACAGGCTAATTCACCCCTCCACTTT

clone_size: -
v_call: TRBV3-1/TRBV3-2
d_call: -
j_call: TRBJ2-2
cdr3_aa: CASSQWRNTGELFF
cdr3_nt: TGTGCCAGCAGCCAATGGAGGAACACCGGGGAGCTGTTTTTT

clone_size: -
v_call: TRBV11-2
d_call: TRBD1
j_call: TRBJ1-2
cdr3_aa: CASSPLGTGDGYTF
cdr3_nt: TGTGCCAGCAGCCCCCTAGGGACAGGGGACGGCTACACCTTC

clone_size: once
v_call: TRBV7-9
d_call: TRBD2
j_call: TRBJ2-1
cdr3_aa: CASSLNSGGAFEQFF
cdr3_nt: TGTGCCAGCAGCCTCAATAGCGGGGGGGCCTTTGAGCAGTTCTTC

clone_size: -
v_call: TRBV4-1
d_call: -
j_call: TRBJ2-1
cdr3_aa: CASSQPVSVRTVNEQFF
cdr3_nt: TGCGCCAGCAGCCAACCGGTCAGCGTCCGCACCGTCAATGAGCAGTTCTTC

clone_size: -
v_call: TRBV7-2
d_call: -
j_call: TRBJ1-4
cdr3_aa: CASSRSGNSNEKLFF
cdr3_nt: TGTGCCAGCAGCCGTTCAGGGAATAGTAATGAAAAACTGTTTTTT

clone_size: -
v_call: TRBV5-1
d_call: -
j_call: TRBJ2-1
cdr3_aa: CASSLSGLSGEQFF
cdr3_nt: TGCGCCAGCAGCTTATCAGGGCTTTCGGGTGAGCAGTTCTTC

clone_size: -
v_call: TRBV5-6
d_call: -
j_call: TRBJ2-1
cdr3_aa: CASSLVGREYNEQFF
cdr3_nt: TGTGCCAGCAGCTTGGTTGGCAGGGAGTACAATGAGCAGTTCTTC

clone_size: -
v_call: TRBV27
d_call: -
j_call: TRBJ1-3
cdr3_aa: CASSLSRQGGNTIYF
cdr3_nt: TGTGCCAGCAGTTTATCGAGGCAGGGGGGAAACACCATATATTTT

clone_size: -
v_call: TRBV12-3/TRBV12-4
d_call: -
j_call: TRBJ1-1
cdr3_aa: CASSLMNTEAFF
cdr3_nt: TGTGCCAGCAGTTTAATGAACACTGAAGCTTTCTTT

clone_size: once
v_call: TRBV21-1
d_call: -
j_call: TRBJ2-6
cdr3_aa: CASSKATDSGVWGPLFSGANVLTF
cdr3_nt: TGTGCCAGCAGCAAAGCGACCGACAGTGGGGTGTGGGGCCCCTTGTTCTCTGGGGCCAACGTCCTGACTTTC

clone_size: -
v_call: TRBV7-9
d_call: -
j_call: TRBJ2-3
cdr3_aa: CASSRGASTDTQYF
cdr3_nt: TGTGCCAGCAGTCGGGGGGCTAGCACAGATACGCAGTATTTT

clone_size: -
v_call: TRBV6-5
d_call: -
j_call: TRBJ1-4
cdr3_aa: CASSYSHLSTNEKLFF
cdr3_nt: TGTGCCAGCAGTTACAGCCATCTATCAACTAATGAAAAACTGTTTTTT

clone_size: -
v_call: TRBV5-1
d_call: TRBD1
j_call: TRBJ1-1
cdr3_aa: CASSSQGPIPYEAFF
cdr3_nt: TGCGCCAGCAGCTCACAGGGGCCCATCCCCTATGAAGCTTTCTTT

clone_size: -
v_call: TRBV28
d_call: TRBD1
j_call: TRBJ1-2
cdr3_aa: CASSFSPGQVPRGYTF
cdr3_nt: TGTGCCAGCAGTTTTTCGCCGGGACAGGTACCGCGTGGCTACACCTTC

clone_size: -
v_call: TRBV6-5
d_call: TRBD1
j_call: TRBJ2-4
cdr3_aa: CVDRGDIQYF
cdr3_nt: TGTGTCGACAGGGGGGACATTCAGTACTTC

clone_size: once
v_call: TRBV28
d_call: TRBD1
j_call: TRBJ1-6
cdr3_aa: CASSLGGQGSSYNSPLHF
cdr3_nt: TGTGCCAGCAGTCTCGGGGGACAGGGGAGCTCCTATAATTCACCCCTCCACTTT

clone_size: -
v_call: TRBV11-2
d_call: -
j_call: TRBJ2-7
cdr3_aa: CASSLVGVGQYF
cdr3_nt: TGTGCCAGCAGCTTAGTAGGGGTGGGGCAGTACTTC

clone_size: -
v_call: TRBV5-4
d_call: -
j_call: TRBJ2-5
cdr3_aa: CASSTNQETQYF
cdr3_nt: TGTGCCAGCAGTACGAACCAAGAGACCCAGTACTTC

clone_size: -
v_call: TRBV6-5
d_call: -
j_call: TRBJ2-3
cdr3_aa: CASSYSGGTSDTQYF
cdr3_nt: TGTGCCAGCAGTTACTCGGGGGGCACATCAGATACGCAGTATTTT

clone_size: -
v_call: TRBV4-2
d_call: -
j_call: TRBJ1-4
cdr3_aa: CASSQEAGPWNEKLFF
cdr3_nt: TGTGCCAGCAGCCAGGAAGCGGGACCGTGGAATGAAAAACTGTTTTTT

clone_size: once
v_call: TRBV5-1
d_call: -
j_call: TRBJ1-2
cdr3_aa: CASSSEPGYGYTF
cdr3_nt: TGCGCCAGCAGCTCAGAGCCGGGCTATGGCTACACCTTC

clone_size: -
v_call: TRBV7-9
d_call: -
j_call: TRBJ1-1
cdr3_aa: CASSLFGVTEAFF
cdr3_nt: TGTGCCAGCAGCTTATTTGGGGTAACTGAAGCTTTCTTT

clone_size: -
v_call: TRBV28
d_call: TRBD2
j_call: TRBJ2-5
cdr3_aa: CASSPRRLAGAQSQETQYF
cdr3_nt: TGTGCCAGCAGCCCCCGCCGGCTAGCGGGAGCCCAGAGTCAAGAGACCCAGTACTTC

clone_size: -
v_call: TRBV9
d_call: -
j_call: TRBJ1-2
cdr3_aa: CASSTFGGYGYTF
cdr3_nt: TGTGCCAGCAGCACTTTCGGGGGCTATGGCTACACCTTC

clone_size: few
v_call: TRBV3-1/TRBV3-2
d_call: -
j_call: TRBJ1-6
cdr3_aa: CASSQEFKHSPLHF
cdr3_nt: TGTGCCAGCAGCCAAGAGTTTAAACATTCACCCCTCCACTTT

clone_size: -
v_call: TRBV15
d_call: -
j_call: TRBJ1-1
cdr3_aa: CATSRRPSTGWGGNTEAFF
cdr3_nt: TGTGCCACCAGCAGGAGACCAAGTACAGGTTGGGGAGGAAACACTGAAGCTTTCTTT

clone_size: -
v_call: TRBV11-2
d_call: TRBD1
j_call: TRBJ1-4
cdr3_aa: CASSLAPGQGPRNEKLFF
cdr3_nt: TGTGCCAGCAGCTTAGCCCCGGGACAGGGCCCTCGGAATGAAAAACTGTTTTTT

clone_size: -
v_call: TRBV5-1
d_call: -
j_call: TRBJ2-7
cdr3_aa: CASSMAKRSGEQYF
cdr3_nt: TGCGCCAGCAGCATGGCCAAGAGGTCGGGCGAGCAGTACTTC

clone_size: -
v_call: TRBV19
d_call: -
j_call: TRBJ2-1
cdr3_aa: CASSIALIRASYNEQFF
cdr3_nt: TGTGCCAGTAGTATCGCCCTAATCCGAGCATCCTACAATGAGCAGTTCTTC

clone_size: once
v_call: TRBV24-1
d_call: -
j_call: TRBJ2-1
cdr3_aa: CATSGGGAEQFF
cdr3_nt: TGTGCCACCAGTGGGGGGGGCGCGGAGCAGTTCTTC

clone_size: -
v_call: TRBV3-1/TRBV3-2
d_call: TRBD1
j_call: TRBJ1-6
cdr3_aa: CASSQGDRGATPLHF
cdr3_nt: TGTGCCAGCAGCCAAGGGGACAGGGGAGCGACACCCCTCCACTTT

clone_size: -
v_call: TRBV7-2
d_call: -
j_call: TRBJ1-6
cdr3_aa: CASSLGRASSYNSPLHF
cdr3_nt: TGTGCCAGCAGCTTAGGGAGGGCTAGCTCCTATAATTCACCCCTCCACTTT